This T cell receptor beta chain was profiled in a study of PD-1 blockade in classical Hodgkin lymphoma. Study as a whole: Nivolumab dosing for patients was 3 mg/kg, administered intravenously every 2 weeks. Study-level points and caveats: CD8+ TCR diversity did not rise significantly by C4D1, unlike CD4+. Why repertoires differed is undefined; disease activity or prior therapy possibly contributed. In newly diagnosed patients, baseline TCR diversity was reportedly below that of healthy donors.

Germline values: CDR1 MNHNS, CDR2 SASEGT. The CDR3 has 14 amino acids. Indicated time point: cycle 4 day 1 (C4D1), after more than five weeks of nivolumab. Each of the patients experienced relapse following autologous stem cell transplantation, and their brentuximab vedotin exposure differed. Thawed PBMCs yielded CD4+ T cells through magnetic negative selection. The table came from immunoSEQ multiplex PCR; TCRdb's copy has only in-frame clones and leaves some out. The sample consists of roughly 35,000 clones, roughly 90% of them appearing once. As regards this clone: The antigen remains unidentified. The junction differs from germline at one of its ends, possibly a read error.

V and J are TRBV6-1 and TRBJ1-5, with TRBD1 identical over 7 bases. Sequencing was performed on CD4+ T cells from blood, taken before the fourth cycle of nivolumab. The clonotype was recovered from a human donor with classical Hodgkin lymphoma. The CDR3 nucleotides are TGTGCCAGCACGCGGGCAGGGGGAGGAGGGGAGCCTAATTTT. Its translation is CASTRAGGGGEPNF.